These 9 T cell receptor beta chains came from one sample sequenced in a study of CD4 T cells in relation to SARS-CoV-2 and coronaviruses. Their antigen targets remain unknown. Measured with immunoSEQ multiplex PCR; TCRdb has only the in-frame clones, and not every one. This sample has about 38,000 clones, with around four fifths found just once. Sequencing was performed on memory CD4+ T cells from PBMCs, cultured in vitro. The receptors derive from an adult with COVID-19.

This clone has only a few counts. The chain carries TRBV7-9 and TRBJ2-2, with 7 bases fitting TRBD1. In germline, CDR1 is SEHNR, CDR2 FQNEAQ (reference sequence). With V trimmed by 4 bases and J by 7 bases, 6 bases remained unmatched. CDR3 size: 14 residues. CDR3 sequence (DNA): TGTGCCAGCAGCTCGACAGGGAAGGGCGGGGAGCTGTTTTTT. Protein product: CASSSTGKGGELFF. The full variable domain, in which reference TRBV7-9 and TRBJ2-2 provide the parts outside the CDR3, is DTGVSQNPRHKITKRGQNVTFRCDPISEHNRLYWYRQTLGQGPEFLTYFQNEAQLEKSRLLSDRFSAERPKGSFSTLEIQRTEQGDSAMYLCASSSTGKGGELFFGEGSRLTVL.

The chain couples TRBV7-8 to TRBJ2-5, with 9 bases matching TRBD2. This CDR3 comprises 16 residues. Germline values: CDR1 SGHVS, CDR2 FQNEAQ. V shed 2 bases and J 4 bases; nucleotides not matched to a gene: 8. CDR3 nucleotide sequence: TGTGCCAGCAGCTTACGGGGTAGCGGGAGCAGAGAGACCCAGTACTTC. The encoded protein is CASSLRGSGSRETQYF.

The genes are TRBV5-6 and TRBJ2-7, with 7 bases matching TRBD2. Germline values: CDR1 SGHDT, CDR2 YYEEEE. The CDR3 is 16 amino acids. The ends lost 0 bases at V and 2 bases at J; junction bases unmatched: 8. Here the CDR3 reads CASSLGPSGIPYEQYF. The CDR3 bases are TGTGCCAGCAGCTTGGGTCCCAGCGGGATCCCCTACGAGCAGTACTTC.

The rearrangement joins TRBV6-5 to TRBJ2-7; 10 bases map to TRBD1. Germline values: CDR1 MNHEY, CDR2 SVGAGI. The CDR3 length is 13 residues. Losses at the gene ends were 9 bases for V and 2 bases for J; bases not matched to a gene: 4. For the CDR3, the DNA is TGTGCCAGTGCCGGGACAGGGGCCTACGAGCAGTACTTC. Its translation: CASAGTGAYEQYF.

This clone was seen a handful of times. The chain is built from TRBV19 and TRBJ1-5; 7 nucleotides agree with TRBD1. CDR1 is LNHDA, CDR2 SQIVND, per germline (reference sequence). V shed 0 bases, J shed 2 bases, and the junction held 10 bases outside the gene matches. CDR3 size: 18 residues. This CDR3 is CASSIDRTRGLGNQPQHF. DNA for the CDR3: TGTGCCAGTAGTATAGATCGAACGAGGGGGCTCGGCAATCAGCCCCAGCATTTT.

This clone was counted between two and nine times. The rearrangement joins TRBV6-5 to TRBJ2-7; 8 positions agree with TRBD2. Losses at the gene ends were 11 bases for V and 11 bases for J; bases not matched to a gene: 11. This CDR3 has 11 residues. The V gene's germline CDR1 is MNHEY and CDR2 SVGAGI. CDR3 region: CAVGEPGGEYF. In nucleotides, the CDR3 is TGTGCCGTAGGTGAGCCGGGAGGGGAGTACTTC.

The gene calls are TRBV19 and TRBJ1-5, with 7 bases matching TRBD1. This CDR3 comprises 16 residues. CDR1 and CDR2 (germline): LNHDA, SQIVND (reference sequence). With 2 bases clipped from V and 5 bases from J, the junction kept 9 bases outside the gene matches. This CDR3 reads CASSIRYEGADQPQHF. CDR3 bases: TGTGCCAGTAGTATAAGGTATGAGGGGGCGGATCAGCCCCAGCATTTT.

This chain connects TRBV28 to TRBJ1-3, with TRBD1 matching over 7 bases. Germline V gene lookup returns CDR1 MDHEN and CDR2 SYDVKM. V dropped 6 bases and J dropped 2; count of bases not matched to a gene: 10. CDR3 length: 16 amino acids. The CDR3 sequence: CASSLRGRWAGNTIYF. DNA of the CDR3: TGTGCCAGCAGCCTCAGGGGGAGGTGGGCTGGAAACACCATATATTTT.

V gene TRBV24-1 combines with J gene TRBJ2-3; no clear D gene. Germline values: CDR1 KGHDR, CDR2 SFDVKD. The CDR3 has 15 amino acids. Trimming removed 4 bases from V and 0 bases from J, with 10 bases in between. CDR3 sequence (DNA): TGTGCCACCAGTGACCATTCCCTTAGCACAGATACGCAGTATTTT. Translation: CATSDHSLSTDTQYF.